The 29 T cell receptor beta chains presented below share a single source sample, sequenced in a study of T cell responses to AZD1222 COVID-19 vaccine. Clones were read by immunoSEQ multiplex PCR, and TCRdb kept only the in-frame ones, dropping some. The sample includes roughly 120,000 clones, 88% of them seen just once. The input for sequencing was peripheral blood, taken on day 0 of AZD1222 vaccination. The receptors here all came from an adult in good health.

The J gene is TRBJ2-2, the V gene TRBV12-3 or TRBV12-4; D is unresolved. V was trimmed by 6 bases and J by 7 bases, leaving 9 bases between them. This CDR3 has 12 residues. The CDR3 sequence: CASRTLIGELFF. DNA for the CDR3: TGTGCCAGCAGGACTCTCATCGGGGAGCTGTTTTTT.

This rearrangement joins TRBV5-5 to TRBJ2-7, with D perhaps matching TRBD2 (5 bases). Germline CDR1 reads SGHKS; CDR2 reads YYEKEE (reference sequence). This CDR3 region has 16 residues. V shed 4 bases and J shed 6 bases, with 23 bases lying between them. CDR3: CASSRPLGFLWGEQYF. Written as DNA, the CDR3 is TGTGCCAGCAGCAGGCCACTAGGTTTCCTATGGGGCGAGCAGTACTTC.

This clone has a handful of counts. The rearrangement uses TRBV7-6 and TRBJ2-1; TRBD2 might be the D (6 bases). The length of the CDR3 is 16 residues. The germline V gene encodes CDR1 SGHVS and CDR2 FNYEAQ. V lost 5 bases and J lost 0, with 14 bases in between. CDR3 in amino acids: CASSPSSGYSYNEQFF. The CDR3 DNA follows: TGTGCCAGCAGCCCCTCAAGCGGGTACTCCTACAATGAGCAGTTCTTC.

This chain uses TRBV27 with TRBJ2-7; D may be TRBD1 (5 bases). The CDR3 runs to 12 residues. The germline gives CDR1 MNHEY, CDR2 SMNVEV (reference sequence). V was pared by 9 bases and J by 5 bases, with 14 bases between. The CDR3 reads CASTGQVHEQYF. DNA of the CDR3: TGTGCCAGTACTGGACAAGTCCACGAGCAGTACTTC.

The chain joins TRBV5-6 to TRBJ2-6; D unresolved. Deletions cut 2 bases from V and 2 bases from J, with 8 bases between. The CDR3 length is 15 residues. Germline CDR1 SGHDT, CDR2 YYEEEE. CDR3 nucleotide sequence: TGTGCCAGCAGCTTTTATACAGCTGGGGCCAACGTCCTGACTTTC. It specifies CASSFYTAGANVLTF.

The chain is built from TRBV5-6 and TRBJ1-4, with 9 bases fitting TRBD1. Looked up from germline, CDR1 is SGHDT and CDR2 is YYEEEE. The CDR3 length is 18 residues. V was clipped by 1 base and J by 5 bases; unmatched bases: 12. The DNA of the CDR3 is TGTGCCAGCAGCTTGAGGGGCGGGACAGGGCGGACAAATGAAAAACTGTTTTTT. Translating it yields CASSLRGGTGRTNEKLFF.

V gene TRBV2 combines with J gene TRBJ1-2; TRBD1 matches 9 bases. This CDR3 spans 13 amino acids. The trim removed 6 bases at V and 8 bases at J, leaving 7 bases unmatched. Germline CDR1 and CDR2: SNHLY and FYNNEI. As DNA, the CDR3 is TGTGCCAGCAGGGAACAGGGACAGGGCGGCTACACCTTC. It translates to CASREQGQGGYTF.

This chain uses TRBV30 with TRBJ2-7, with D perhaps TRBD1 (6 bases). Germline CDR1 GTSNPN, CDR2 SVGIG (reference sequence). The CDR3 has 13 amino acids. Deletions cut 0 bases from V and 6 bases from J, with 12 bases between. CDR3 loop: CAWSVRAGVEQYF. The CDR3 nucleotides read TGTGCCTGGAGTGTACGGGCAGGGGTCGAGCAGTACTTC. The full variable domain, in which reference TRBV30 and TRBJ2-7 provide the parts outside the CDR3, is SQTIHQWPATLVQPVGSPLSLECTVEGTSNPNLYWYRQAAGRGLQLLFYSVGIGQISSEVPQNLSASRPQDRQFILSSKKLLLSDSGFYLCAWSVRAGVEQYFGPGTRLTVT.

The rearrangement links TRBV28 to TRBJ1-6; 9 nucleotides agree with TRBD1. With 5 bases clipped from V and 0 bases from J, the junction kept 5 bases outside the gene matches. The germline V gene encodes CDR1 MDHEN and CDR2 SYDVKM. CDR3 size: 17 residues. CDR3 nucleotides: TGTGCCAGCAGTACGACGGGACAGGGCTCCTATAATTCACCCCTCCACTTT. This codes for CASSTTGQGSYNSPLHF.

Comments on this clone: The junction departs from germline at one end; a sequencing error may be responsible. The chain employs TRBV7-7 and TRBJ2-5; D may correspond to TRBD1 or TRBD2 (5 bases each). Matching the DNA end better, TRBJ2-7 makes the J call doubtful. This CDR3 comprises 11 residues. Germline CDR1 reads SSHAT; CDR2 reads FNYEAQ (reference sequence). The DNA of the CDR3 is TGTGCTAGCAGCCCTGGGACCGAGCAGTACTTC. Protein sequence: CASSPGTEQYF.

This chain uses TRBV9 with TRBJ2-1; D is unresolved. Trimming shortened V by 3 bases and J by 2 bases, and 9 bases separated the two germline ends. Germline V CDR1 and CDR2: SGDLS, YYNGEE. The CDR3 contains 14 residues. The CDR3 DNA sequence: TGTGCCAGCAGCGGCGGACGGCCCTACAATGAGCAGTTCTTC. Amino acid sequence: CASSGGRPYNEQFF.

J is TRBJ2-7 and V is TRBV5-1; TRBD1 aligns across 8 bases. V trimming: 4 bases; J trimming: 4 bases; junction bases outside the gene matches: 4. Germline CDR1 reads SGHRS; CDR2 reads YFSETQ. This CDR3 region has 13 residues. The CDR3 bases are TGCGCCAGCAGCACCGGACAGGGATACGAGCAGTACTTC. Protein product: CASSTGQGYEQYF.

V gene TRBV5-1 combines with J gene TRBJ2-1; D may be TRBD2 (6 bases). This CDR3 is built from 19 residues. Trimming stripped 1 base from V and 1 base from J, with 21 bases between. Per the germline V gene, CDR1 is SGHRS and CDR2 is YFSETQ. This CDR3 reads CASSLRISGASPSYNEQFF. The CDR3 region has the DNA TGCGCCAGCAGCTTGCGTATTAGCGGAGCAAGCCCTTCCTACAATGAGCAGTTCTTC.

The chain joins TRBV7-2 to TRBJ2-7; TRBD1 might be the D (6 bases). Between the trimmed V and J ends, which lost 0 bases and 4 bases, there was a span of 13 bases. The CDR3 covers 15 residues. CDR1 and CDR2 from the germline V gene are SGHTA and FQGNSA. The DNA of the CDR3 is TGTGCCAGCAGCTTAGCAGGCGGACAGATGTACGAGCAGTACTTC. Translated, it gives CASSLAGGQMYEQYF.

The chain employs TRBV6-6 and TRBJ2-7; D call uncertain. V was clipped by 7 bases and J by 3 bases, with 10 bases between them. This CDR3 is 12 amino acids long. The germline gives CDR1 MNHNY, CDR2 SVGAGI (reference sequence). CDR3 bases: TGTGCCAGCAATACCTGGGGCTACGAGCAGTACTTC. As protein: CASNTWGYEQYF.

This chain connects TRBV7-9 to TRBJ2-7, with D perhaps given as TRBD1 or TRBD2 (7 bases each). V lost 5 bases and J lost 2, with 22 bases in between. CDR3 length: 17 amino acids. Germline CDR1 reads SEHNR; CDR2 reads FQNEAQ (reference sequence). The CDR3 here is CASSPWEGAKSTYEQYF. Written as DNA, the CDR3 is TGTGCCAGCAGCCCATGGGAGGGGGCGAAGTCAACCTACGAGCAGTACTTC.

Notes on this clone: Other DNA sequences in the same sample also yield this CDR3. The chain couples TRBV5-1 to TRBJ2-5; 10 bases are a match to TRBD1. Germline V gene lookup returns CDR1 SGHRS and CDR2 YFSETQ. J lost 5 bases, V lost 4 bases, and 2 bases had no gene match. The CDR3 runs 13 residues. The CDR3 loop is CASSPGQGETQYF. Written as DNA, the CDR3 is TGCGCCAGCAGCCCGGGACAGGGGGAGACCCAGTACTTC.

V and J are TRBV18 and TRBJ2-5; the D is unclear. Trimming stripped 1 base from V and 5 bases from J, with 11 bases between. Germline V gives CDR1 KGHSH, CDR2 LQKENI. There are 14 residues in the CDR3. CDR3 DNA sequence: TGTGCCAGCTCACCACTCCCCCTCGGGGAGACCCAGTACTTC. Translating it yields CASSPLPLGETQYF.

This chain links TRBV30 with TRBJ1-1; D is ambiguous. CDR1 is GTSNPN and CDR2 is SVGIG in the germline V gene (reference sequence). CDR3 length equals 13 residues. The ends were cut back, 0 bases at V and 4 bases at J, with 9 bases in the middle. As DNA, the CDR3 is TGTGCCTGGAGTGTACTGGAGGGCACTGAAGCTTTCTTT. Translating it yields CAWSVLEGTEAFF.

The chain joins TRBV27 to TRBJ1-2; D gene ambiguous. Germline V gene data show CDR1 as MNHEY and CDR2 as SMNVEV (reference sequence). Trimming removed 6 bases from V and 7 bases from J, with 18 bases in between. The CDR3 loop spans 14 amino acids. The CDR3 bases are TGTGCCAGCAGCCTTAGCAGGCCCCTGGGTGGCTACACCTTC. This encodes CASSLSRPLGGYTF.

The V call is TRBV3-1 (or the pseudogene TRBV3-2), the J call TRBJ2-1; 11 bases line up with TRBD2. Germline-derived CDR1 and CDR2 are LGHDT and YNNKEL (reference sequence). The CDR3 runs 16 residues. V dropped 6 bases and J dropped 5; count of bases not matched to a gene: 9. The CDR3 coding sequence is TGTGCCAGCAGTCTTAGACTAGCGGGGAGGGACAATGAGCAGTTCTTC. Its protein product is CASSLRLAGRDNEQFF.

The V call is TRBV19, the J call TRBJ1-2; 8 bases agree with TRBD1. Germline lookup yields CDR1 LNHDA and CDR2 SQIVND (reference sequence). J lost 6 bases, V lost 2 bases, and 8 bases had no gene match. The CDR3 totals 15 residues. CDR3 protein: CASSIMAGGRDGYTF. As DNA, the CDR3 is TGTGCCAGTAGTATAATGGCAGGGGGCAGGGATGGCTACACCTTC.

This sequence joins TRBV5-6 and TRBJ1-2; no clear D. Trimming took 0 bases from V and 5 from J, leaving 11 bases between them. Germline V lookup: CDR1 SGHDT, CDR2 YYEEEE. The CDR3 covers 14 residues. CDR3 sequence reads: CASSLGAIPYGYTF. The CDR3 DNA is TGTGCCAGCAGCTTGGGCGCTATTCCTTATGGCTACACCTTC.

The genes are TRBV29-1 and TRBJ2-6; D gene ambiguous. Germline assignment: CDR1 SQVTM and CDR2 ANQGSEA. The CDR3 extends over 13 amino acids. V lost 4 bases to trimming and J lost 0 bases, with 4 bases between them. CDR3 amino acids: CSVGVSGANVLTF. CDR3 nucleotides: TGCAGCGTTGGGGTCTCTGGGGCCAACGTCCTGACTTTC.

The chain carries TRBV6-1 and TRBJ1-1; D possibly corresponds to TRBD1 (5 bases). This CDR3 region has 13 residues. The germline gives CDR1 MNHNS, CDR2 SASEGT. Trimming stripped 1 base from V and 6 bases from J, with 9 bases between. The CDR3 DNA follows: TGTGCCAGCAGTGAAGGCAGGGTCGCTGAAGCTTTCTTT. It encodes CASSEGRVAEAFF.

V usage is TRBV2 and J usage is TRBJ1-6; perhaps TRBD1 as D (5 bases). The CDR3 is made up of 15 amino acids. Between the trimmed V and J ends, which lost 2 bases and 3 bases, there was a span of 8 bases. The germline gives CDR1 SNHLY, CDR2 FYNNEI. In nucleotides, the CDR3 is TGTGCCAGCAGTGAAACGGGGGACTATAATTCACCCCTCCACTTT. Its protein is CASSETGDYNSPLHF.

The rearrangement uses TRBV2 and TRBJ2-1; D uncertain. V dropped 1 base and J dropped 9 bases, with 13 bases sitting between them. This CDR3 spans 14 amino acids. Per germline, CDR1 SNHLY and CDR2 FYNNEI. The CDR3 nucleotides read TGTGCCAGCAGTGAAGAGGGCCTGGTCGGTGAGCAGTTCTTC. Encoded protein: CASSEEGLVGEQFF.

J is TRBJ2-2 and V is TRBV24-1; D is perhaps TRBD1 (7 bases). The germline V gene encodes CDR1 KGHDR and CDR2 SFDVKD. The CDR3 contains 14 residues. V lost 9 bases and J lost 7, with 17 bases in between. The CDR3 region is CATQKGTAGGELFF. In DNA, the CDR3 is TGTGCCACCCAAAAGGGGACAGCGGGCGGGGAGCTGTTTTTT.

The chain combines TRBV30 with TRBJ2-7; D is unresolved. Trimming left V 2 bases short and J 2 bases short, with 13 bases between. Per germline, CDR1 GTSNPN and CDR2 SVGIG (reference sequence). The length of the CDR3 is 14 residues. CDR3 DNA: TGTGCCTGGAGTCTTCTTCCCGGCGCCTACGAGCAGTACTTC. This codes for CAWSLLPGAYEQYF.